This T cell receptor beta chain was captured in a study of control samples from healthy donors and cancer patients. The table came from immunoSEQ multiplex PCR; TCRdb's copy has only in-frame clones and leaves some out. The data show some 120,000 clones, with approximately 90% seen just once and roughly 8.6% held by the top ten. The germline CDR1 and CDR2 sequences are KGHSH and LQKENI. There are 13 residues in the CDR3. J was trimmed by 5 bases and V by 1 base; bases with no gene match: 1. Sequenced input: blood. This sequence originates from a man aged 18 to 30 in good health. The V gene is TRBV18, the J gene TRBJ2-7, with 8 bases that match TRBD1. The CDR3 loop reads CASSPQTGDEQYF. For the CDR3, the DNA is TGTGCCAGCTCACCACAGACAGGGGACGAGCAGTACTTC. The full variable domain, in which reference TRBV18 and TRBJ2-7 provide the parts outside the CDR3, is NAGVMQNPRHLVRRRGQEARLRCSPMKGHSHVYWYRQLPEEGLKFMVYLQKENIIDESGMPKERFSAEFPKEGPSILRIQQVVRGDSAAYFCASSPQTGDEQYFGPGTRLTVT.